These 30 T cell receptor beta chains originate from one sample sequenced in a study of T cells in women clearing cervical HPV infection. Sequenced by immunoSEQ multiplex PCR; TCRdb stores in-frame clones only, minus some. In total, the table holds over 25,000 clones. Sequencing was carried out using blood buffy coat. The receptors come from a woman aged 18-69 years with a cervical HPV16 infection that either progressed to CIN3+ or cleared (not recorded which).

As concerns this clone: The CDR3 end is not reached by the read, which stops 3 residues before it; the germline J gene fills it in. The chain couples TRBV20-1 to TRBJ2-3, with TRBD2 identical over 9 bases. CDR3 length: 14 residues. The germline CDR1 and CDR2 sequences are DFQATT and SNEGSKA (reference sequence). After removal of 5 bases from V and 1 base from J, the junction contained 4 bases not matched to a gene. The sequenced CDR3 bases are TGCAGTGCTCCTCGACTAGCGGGCACAGATACG. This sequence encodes CSAPRLAGTDT. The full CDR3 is CSAPRLAGTDTQYF.

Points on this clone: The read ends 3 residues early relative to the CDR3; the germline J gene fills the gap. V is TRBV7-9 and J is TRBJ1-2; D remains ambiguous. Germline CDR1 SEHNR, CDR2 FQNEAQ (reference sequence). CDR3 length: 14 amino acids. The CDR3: CASSLGGLPYDYTF. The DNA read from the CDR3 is TGTGCCAGCAGCTTAGGAGGGTTGCCCTACGAC.

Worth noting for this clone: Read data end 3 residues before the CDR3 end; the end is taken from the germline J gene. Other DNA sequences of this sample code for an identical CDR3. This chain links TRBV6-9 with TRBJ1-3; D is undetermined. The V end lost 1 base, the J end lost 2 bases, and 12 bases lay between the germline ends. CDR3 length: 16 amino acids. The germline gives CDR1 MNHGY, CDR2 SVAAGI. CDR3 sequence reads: CASSYYYLSPGNTIYF. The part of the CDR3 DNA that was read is TGTGCCAGCAGTTATTACTACCTTTCTCCTGGAAACACC.

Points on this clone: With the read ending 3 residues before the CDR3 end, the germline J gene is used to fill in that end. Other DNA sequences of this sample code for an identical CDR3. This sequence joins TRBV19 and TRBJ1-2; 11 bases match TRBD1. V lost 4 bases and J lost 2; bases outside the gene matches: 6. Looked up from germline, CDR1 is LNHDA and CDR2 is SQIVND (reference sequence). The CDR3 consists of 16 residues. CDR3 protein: CASSSAGQGGNYGYTF. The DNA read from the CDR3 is TGTGCCAGTAGTAGTGCGGGACAGGGGGGAAACTATGGC.

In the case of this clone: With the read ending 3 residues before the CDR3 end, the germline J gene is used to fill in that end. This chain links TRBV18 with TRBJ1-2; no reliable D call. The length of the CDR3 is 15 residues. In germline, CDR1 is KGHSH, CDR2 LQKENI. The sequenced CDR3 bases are TGTGCCAGCTCACCACCAATGAGAGCGGGAGATGAC. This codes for CASSPPMRAGDD. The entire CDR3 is CASSPPMRAGDDYTF. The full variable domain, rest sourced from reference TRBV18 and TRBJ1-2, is NAGVMQNPRHLVRRRGQEARLRCSPMKGHSHVYWYRQLPEEGLKFMVYLQKENIIDESGMPKERFSAEFPKEGPSILRIQQVVRGDSAAYFCASSPPMRAGDDYTFGSGTRLTVV.

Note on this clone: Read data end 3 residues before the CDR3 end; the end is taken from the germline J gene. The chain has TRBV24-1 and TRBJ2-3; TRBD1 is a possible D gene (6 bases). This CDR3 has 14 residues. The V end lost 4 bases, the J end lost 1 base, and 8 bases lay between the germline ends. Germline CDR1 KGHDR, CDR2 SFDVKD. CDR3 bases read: TGTGCCACCAGTGAGGCAGGGGGCACAGATACG. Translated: CATSEAGGTDT. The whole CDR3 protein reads CATSEAGGTDTQYF.

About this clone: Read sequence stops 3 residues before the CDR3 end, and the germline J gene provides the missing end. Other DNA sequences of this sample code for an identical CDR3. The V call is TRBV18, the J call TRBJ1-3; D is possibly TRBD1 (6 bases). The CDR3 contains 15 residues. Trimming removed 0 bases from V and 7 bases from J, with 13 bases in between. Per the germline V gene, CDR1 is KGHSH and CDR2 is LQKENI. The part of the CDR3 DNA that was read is TGTGCCAGCTCACCACCTGTAATCCAGGGGAACACC. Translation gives CASSPPVIQGNT. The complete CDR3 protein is CASSPPVIQGNTIYF.

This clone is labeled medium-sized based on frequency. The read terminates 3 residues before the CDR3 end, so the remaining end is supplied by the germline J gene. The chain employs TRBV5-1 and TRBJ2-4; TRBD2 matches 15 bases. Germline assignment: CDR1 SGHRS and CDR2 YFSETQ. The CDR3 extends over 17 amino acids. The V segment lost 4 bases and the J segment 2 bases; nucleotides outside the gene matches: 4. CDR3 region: CASSGGLAGGTKNIQYF. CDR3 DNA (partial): TGCGCCAGCAGCGGGGGACTAGCGGGAGGAACCAAAAACATT.

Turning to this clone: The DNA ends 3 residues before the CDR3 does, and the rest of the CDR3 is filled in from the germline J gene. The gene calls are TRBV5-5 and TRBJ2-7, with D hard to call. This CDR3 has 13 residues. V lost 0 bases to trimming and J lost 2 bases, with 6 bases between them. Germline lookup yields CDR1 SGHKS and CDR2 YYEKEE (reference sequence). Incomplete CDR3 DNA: TGTGCCAGCAGCTTGGGCAGCGCCTACGAG. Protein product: CASSLGSAYE. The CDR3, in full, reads CASSLGSAYEQYF.

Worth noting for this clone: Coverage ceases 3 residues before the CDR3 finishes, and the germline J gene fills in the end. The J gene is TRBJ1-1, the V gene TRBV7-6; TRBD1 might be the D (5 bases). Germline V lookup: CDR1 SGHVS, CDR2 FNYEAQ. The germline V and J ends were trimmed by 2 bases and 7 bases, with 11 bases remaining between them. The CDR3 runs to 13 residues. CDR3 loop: CASSLQRDSEAFF. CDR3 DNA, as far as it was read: TGTGCCAGCAGCTTACAACGTGACAGTGAA.

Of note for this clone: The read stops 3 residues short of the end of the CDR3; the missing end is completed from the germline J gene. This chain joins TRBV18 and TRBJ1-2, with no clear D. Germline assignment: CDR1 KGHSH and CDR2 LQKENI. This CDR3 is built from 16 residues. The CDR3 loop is CASSPGAEPAKNIYTF. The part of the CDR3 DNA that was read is TGTGCCAGCTCACCGGGAGCGGAACCAGCCAAAAACATC.

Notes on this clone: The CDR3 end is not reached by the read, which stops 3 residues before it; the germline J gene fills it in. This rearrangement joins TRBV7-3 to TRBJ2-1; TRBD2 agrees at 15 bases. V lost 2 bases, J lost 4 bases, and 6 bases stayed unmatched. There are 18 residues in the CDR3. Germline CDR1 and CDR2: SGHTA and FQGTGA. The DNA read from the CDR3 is TGTGCCAGCAGCTTACATGAAGGACTAGCGGGAGGGTACAATGAG. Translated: CASSLHEGLAGGYNE. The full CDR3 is CASSLHEGLAGGYNEQFF.

The CDR3 bases that were read are TGTGCCAGCAGCTTCGCAGGACAACGGAGGGAAAAA. Translating gives CASSFAGQRREK. The complete CDR3 sequence is CASSFAGQRREKLFF. J is TRBJ1-4 and V is TRBV11-2; D is perhaps TRBD1 (5 bases). The read terminates 3 residues before the CDR3 end, so the remaining end is supplied by the germline J gene. This CDR3 spans 15 amino acids. Germline loops: CDR1 SGHAT, CDR2 FQNNGV. V was trimmed by 3 bases and J by 8 bases, leaving 16 bases between them.

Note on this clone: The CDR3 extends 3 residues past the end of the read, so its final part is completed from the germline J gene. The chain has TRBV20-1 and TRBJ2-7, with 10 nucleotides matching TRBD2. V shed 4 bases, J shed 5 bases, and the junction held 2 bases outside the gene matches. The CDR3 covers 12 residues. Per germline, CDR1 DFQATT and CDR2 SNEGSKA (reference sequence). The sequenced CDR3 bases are TGCAGTGCTACCGGGACTAGCGACGAG. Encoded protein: CSATGTSDE. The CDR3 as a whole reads CSATGTSDEQYF.

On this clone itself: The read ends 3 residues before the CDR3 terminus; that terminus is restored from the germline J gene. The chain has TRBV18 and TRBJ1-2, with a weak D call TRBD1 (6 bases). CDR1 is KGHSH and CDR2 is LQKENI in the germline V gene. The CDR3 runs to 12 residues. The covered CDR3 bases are TGTGCCAGCTCGCTCAACAGGGACGAC. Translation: CASSLNRDD. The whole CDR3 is CASSLNRDDYTF. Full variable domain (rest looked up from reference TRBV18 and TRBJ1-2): NAGVMQNPRHLVRRRGQEARLRCSPMKGHSHVYWYRQLPEEGLKFMVYLQKENIIDESGMPKERFSAEFPKEGPSILRIQQVVRGDSAAYFCASSLNRDDYTFGSGTRLTVV.

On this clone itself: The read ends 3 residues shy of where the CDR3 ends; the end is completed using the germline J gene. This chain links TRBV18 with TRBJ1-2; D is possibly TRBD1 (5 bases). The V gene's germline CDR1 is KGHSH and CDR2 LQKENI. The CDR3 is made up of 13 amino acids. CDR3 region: CASSQGLGNDYTF. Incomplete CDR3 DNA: TGTGCCAGCTCACAGGGGTTGGGCAATGAC.

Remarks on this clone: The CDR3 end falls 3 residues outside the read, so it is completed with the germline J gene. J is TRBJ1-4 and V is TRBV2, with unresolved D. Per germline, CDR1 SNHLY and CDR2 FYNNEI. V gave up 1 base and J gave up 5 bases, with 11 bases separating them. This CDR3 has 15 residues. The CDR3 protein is CASSEDRVYNEKLFF. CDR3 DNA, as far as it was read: TGTGCCAGCAGTGAAGACCGGGTGTACAATGAAAAA.

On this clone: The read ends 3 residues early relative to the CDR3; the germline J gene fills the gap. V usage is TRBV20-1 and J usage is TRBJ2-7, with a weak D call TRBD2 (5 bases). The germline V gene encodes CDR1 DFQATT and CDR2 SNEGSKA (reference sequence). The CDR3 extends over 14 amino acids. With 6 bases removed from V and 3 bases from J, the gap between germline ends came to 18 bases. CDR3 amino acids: CSAEGSGKDYEQYF. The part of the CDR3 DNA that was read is TGCAGTGCCGAGGGCTCCGGAAAAGACTACGAG.

CDR3 sequence: CASSPGTGGYNEQFF. The CDR3 DNA, read in part, is TGCGCCAGCAGCCCAGGGACAGGGGGCTACAATGAG. The J gene is TRBJ2-1, the V gene TRBV5-1; 11 bases are a match to TRBD1. Read data end 3 residues before the CDR3 end; the end is taken from the germline J gene. This CDR3 is 15 amino acids long. Germline CDR1 is SGHRS and CDR2 is YFSETQ. V was clipped by 4 bases and J by 3 bases; unmatched bases: 3. Combining the CDR3 with reference TRBV5-1 and TRBJ2-1 gives the whole variable domain KAGVTQTPRYLIKTRGQQVTLSCSPISGHRSVSWYQQTPGQGLQFLFEYFSETQRNKGNFPGRFSGRQFSNSRSEMNVSTLELGDSALYLCASSPGTGGYNEQFFGPGTRLTVL.

CDR3 region: CASSEASGRADEQFF. Incomplete CDR3 DNA: TGTGCCAGCAGTGAGGCTAGCGGGAGGGCGGATGAG. V and J are TRBV2 and TRBJ2-1; 12 bases are a match to TRBD2. Sequencing ends 3 residues short of the CDR3 end; the germline J gene provides the rest. Trimming cost V 3 bases and J 8 bases; bases outside gene matches: 5. CDR3 length: 15 residues. Per germline, CDR1 SNHLY and CDR2 FYNNEI.

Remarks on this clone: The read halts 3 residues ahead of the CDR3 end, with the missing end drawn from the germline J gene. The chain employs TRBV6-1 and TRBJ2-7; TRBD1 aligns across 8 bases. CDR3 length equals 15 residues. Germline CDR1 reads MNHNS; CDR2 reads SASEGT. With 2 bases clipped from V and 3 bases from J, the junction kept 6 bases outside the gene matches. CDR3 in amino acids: CASSERTGLGYEQYF. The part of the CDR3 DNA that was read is TGTGCCAGCAGTGAACGGACAGGGTTAGGCTACGAG.

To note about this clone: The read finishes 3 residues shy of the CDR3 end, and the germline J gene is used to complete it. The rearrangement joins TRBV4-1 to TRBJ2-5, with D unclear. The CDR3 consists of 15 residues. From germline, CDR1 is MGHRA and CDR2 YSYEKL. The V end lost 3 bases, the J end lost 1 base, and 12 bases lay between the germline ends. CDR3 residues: CASSQAGTAQETQYF. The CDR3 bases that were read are TGCGCCAGCAGCCAGGCAGGCACAGCCCAAGAGACC.

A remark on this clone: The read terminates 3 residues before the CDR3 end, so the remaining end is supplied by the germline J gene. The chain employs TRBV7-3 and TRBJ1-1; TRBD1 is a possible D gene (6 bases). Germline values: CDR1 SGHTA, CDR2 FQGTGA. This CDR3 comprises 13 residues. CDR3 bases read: TGTGCCAGCAGCGCCAACAGGGAAGGGGAA. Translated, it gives CASSANREGE. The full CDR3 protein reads CASSANREGEAFF.

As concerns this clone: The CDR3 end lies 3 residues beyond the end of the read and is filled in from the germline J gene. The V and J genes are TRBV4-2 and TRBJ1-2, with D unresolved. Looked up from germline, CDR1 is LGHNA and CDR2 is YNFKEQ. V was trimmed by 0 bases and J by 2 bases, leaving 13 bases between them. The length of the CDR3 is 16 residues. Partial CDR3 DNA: TGTGCCAGCAGCCAAGATCTGGTCAGTTTAAACTATGGC. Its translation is CASSQDLVSLNYG. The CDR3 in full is CASSQDLVSLNYGYTF.

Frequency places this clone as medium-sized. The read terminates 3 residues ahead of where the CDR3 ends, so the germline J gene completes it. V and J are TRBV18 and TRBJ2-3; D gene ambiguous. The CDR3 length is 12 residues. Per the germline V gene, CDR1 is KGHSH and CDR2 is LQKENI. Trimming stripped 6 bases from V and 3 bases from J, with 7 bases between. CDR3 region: CASSLLTDTQYF. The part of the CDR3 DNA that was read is TGTGCCAGCTCTTTATTGACAGATACG.

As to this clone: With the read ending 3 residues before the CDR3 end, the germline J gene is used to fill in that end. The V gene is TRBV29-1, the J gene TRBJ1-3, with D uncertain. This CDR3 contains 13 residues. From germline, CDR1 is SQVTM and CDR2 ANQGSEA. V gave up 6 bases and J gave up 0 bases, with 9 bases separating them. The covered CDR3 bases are TGCAGCGTAGAGACTAGCTCTGGAAACACC. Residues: CSVETSSGNT. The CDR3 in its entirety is CSVETSSGNTIYF.

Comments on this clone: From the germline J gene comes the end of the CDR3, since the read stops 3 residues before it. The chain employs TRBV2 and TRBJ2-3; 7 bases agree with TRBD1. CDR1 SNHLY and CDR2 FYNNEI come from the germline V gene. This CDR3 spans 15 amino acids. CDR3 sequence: CASATRGFSNQPQYF. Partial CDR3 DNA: TGTGCCAGCGCAACCAGGGGGTTTAGCAATCAGCCG.

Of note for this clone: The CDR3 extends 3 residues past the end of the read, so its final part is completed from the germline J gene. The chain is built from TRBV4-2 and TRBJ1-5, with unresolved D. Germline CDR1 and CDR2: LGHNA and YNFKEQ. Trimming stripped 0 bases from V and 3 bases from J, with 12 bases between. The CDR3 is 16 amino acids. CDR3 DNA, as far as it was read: TGTGCCAGCAGCCAAGAAGGTCCCGGACTCAATCAGCCC. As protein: CASSQEGPGLNQP. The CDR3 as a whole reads CASSQEGPGLNQPQHF.

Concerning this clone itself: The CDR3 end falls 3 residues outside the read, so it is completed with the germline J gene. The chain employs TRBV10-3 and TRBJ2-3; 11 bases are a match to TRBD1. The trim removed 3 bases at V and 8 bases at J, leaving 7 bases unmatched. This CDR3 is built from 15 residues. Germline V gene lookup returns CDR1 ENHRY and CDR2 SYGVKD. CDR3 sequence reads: CAISDGQGADGTQYF. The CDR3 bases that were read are TGTGCCATCAGTGACGGACAGGGGGCTGATGGTACG.

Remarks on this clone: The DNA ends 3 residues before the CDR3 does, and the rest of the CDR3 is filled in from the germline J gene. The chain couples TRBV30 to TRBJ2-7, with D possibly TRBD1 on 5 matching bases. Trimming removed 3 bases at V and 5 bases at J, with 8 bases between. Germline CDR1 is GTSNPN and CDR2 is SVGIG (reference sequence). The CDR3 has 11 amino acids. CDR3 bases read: TGTGCCTGGAGCCTCAGGGACGAG. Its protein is CAWSLRDE. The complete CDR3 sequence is CAWSLRDEQYF.